What follows are 20 T cell receptor beta chains derived from one specimen sequenced in a study of blood T cell repertoires in COVID-19. The assay was immunoSEQ multiplex PCR, and TCRdb's table has in-frame clones only and misses some. Here the sample spans around 150,000 clones, around 83% being singletons. Input material: peripheral blood. Receptors were obtained from a man in his thirties or forties with COVID-19, enrolled during active disease.

V gene TRBV11-1 combines with J gene TRBJ2-7, with TRBD1 matching 8 bases. The CDR3 extends over 15 amino acids. The germline V gene encodes CDR1 SGHAT and CDR2 FQDESV (reference sequence). The junction had 8 bases not matched to a gene; V was cut back by 5 bases and J by 2 bases. CDR3 region: CASSRGQGAAYEQYF. DNA of the CDR3: TGTGCCAGCAGCCGCGGACAGGGAGCGGCCTACGAGCAGTACTTC.

The chain employs TRBV28 and TRBJ2-7; D is ambiguous. V dropped 5 bases and J dropped 3 bases, with 11 bases sitting between them. Looked up from germline, CDR1 is MDHEN and CDR2 is SYDVKM. The CDR3 totals 13 residues. CDR3 residues: CASSVGRGYEQYF. The CDR3 DNA is TGTGCCAGCAGTGTCGGTAGAGGCTACGAGCAGTACTTC.

This clone turned up a few times. V usage is TRBV3-1 (or the pseudogene TRBV3-2) and J usage is TRBJ1-4, with a tentative D call TRBD1 (6 bases). The V and J ends lost 8 bases and 8 bases respectively, with 15 bases between them. Germline V lookup: CDR1 LGHDT, CDR2 YNNKEL (reference sequence). This CDR3 spans 13 amino acids. CDR3 residues: CASEGVGGEKLFF. The CDR3 DNA reads as TGTGCCAGCGAGGGGGTTGGGGGCGAAAAACTGTTTTTT.

This clone appeared a single time. The CDR3 DNA is TGCGCCAGCAGTCAAGCCGGGACGGGGGCTAACTATGGCTACACCTTC. It encodes CASSQAGTGANYGYTF. The chain uses TRBV23-1 and TRBJ1-2; the D gene is possibly TRBD1 (5 bases). TRBV23-1 has ORF status, its function being uncertain. Deletions cut 2 bases from V and 0 bases from J, with 13 bases between. This CDR3 has 16 residues.

This clone occurred a few times. This sequence joins TRBV12-3 or TRBV12-4 and TRBJ1-5; D possibly corresponds to TRBD1 (5 bases). CDR3 length equals 13 residues. V lost 6 bases, J lost 2 bases, and 8 bases lay in between. The CDR3 loop reads CASRGLGNQPQHF. In DNA, the CDR3 is TGTGCCAGCAGGGGGCTTGGCAATCAGCCCCAGCATTTT.

The chain joins TRBV6-4 to TRBJ2-7, with D maybe TRBD2 (6 bases). Deletions cut 0 bases from V and 3 bases from J, with 12 bases between. The germline V gene has CDR1 MRHNA and CDR2 SNTAGT. The CDR3 has 15 residues. CDR3 nucleotide sequence: TGTGCCAGCAGTGACTCGAGTCTGGGGGGCTACGAGCAGTACTTC. Residues: CASSDSSLGGYEQYF.

This clone was seen only a few times. This chain joins TRBV25-1 and TRBJ2-1, with a tentative D call TRBD2 (5 bases). CDR1 and CDR2 from the germline V gene are MGHDK and SYGVNS. This CDR3 is built from 13 residues. Trimming stripped 3 bases from V and 9 bases from J, with 12 bases between. CDR3 in DNA: TGTGCCAGCAGTGAGGTATCGGAGGTTGAGCAGTTCTTC. This gives the protein CASSEVSEVEQFF.

The rearrangement links TRBV11-2 to TRBJ1-1; the match to TRBD1 covers 8 bases. Germline trimming cut 3 bases from V and 5 bases from J; bases unmatched to any gene: 8. Looked up from germline, CDR1 is SGHAT and CDR2 is FQNNGV. The CDR3 has 15 amino acids. CDR3 nucleotides: TGTGCCAGCAGCTTGGGTATGAACAGGGGGACTGAAGCTTTCTTT. Protein: CASSLGMNRGTEAFF.

This chain uses TRBV19 with TRBJ2-7; a possible D gene is TRBD1 (5 bases). This CDR3 has 16 amino acids. Germline lookup yields CDR1 LNHDA and CDR2 SQIVND (reference sequence). With 3 bases removed from V and 4 bases from J, the gap between germline ends came to 19 bases. CDR3 amino acids: CASSMTLQVGAYEQYF. For the CDR3, the DNA is TGTGCCAGTAGTATGACCCTACAGGTTGGGGCGTACGAGCAGTACTTC.

V is TRBV15 and J is TRBJ1-4, with TRBD1 as a possible D gene (6 bases). Germline CDR1 is LNHNV and CDR2 is YYDKDF (reference sequence). Trimming shortened V by 0 bases and J by 5 bases, and 7 bases separated the two germline ends. There are 14 residues in the CDR3. Here the CDR3 reads CATSRDRGNEKLFF. CDR3 DNA: TGTGCCACCAGCAGAGACAGGGGCAATGAAAAACTGTTTTTT. The variable domain in full, with the rest retrieved from reference TRBV15 and TRBJ1-4, is DAMVIQNPRYQVTQFGKPVTLSCSQTLNHNVMYWYQQKSSQAPKLLFHYYDKDFNNEADTPDNFQSRRPNTSFCFLDIRSPGLGDTAMYLCATSRDRGNEKLFFGSGTQLSVL.

CDR3 nucleotide sequence: TGTGCCAGTAGTATAAGCGGGAGGGCCGGGAATGAGCAGTTCTTC. Its translation is CASSISGRAGNEQFF. The chain combines TRBV19 with TRBJ2-1, with 10 bases fitting TRBD2. The CDR3 has 15 residues. CDR1 and CDR2 from the germline V gene are LNHDA and SQIVND (reference sequence). Germline trimming cut 2 bases from V and 7 bases from J; bases unmatched to any gene: 5.

This clone was observed many times. The chain links TRBV19 to TRBJ1-5; TRBD1 aligns across 9 bases. V was clipped by 1 base and J by 3 bases; unmatched bases: 4. The germline V gene encodes CDR1 LNHDA and CDR2 SQIVND (reference sequence). The CDR3 runs to 16 residues. CDR3 coding DNA: TGTGCCAGTAGTATAGCCCGGGACAGGGTCAATCAGCCCCAGCATTTT. Translated: CASSIARDRVNQPQHF.

This chain joins TRBV10-3 and TRBJ2-4; TRBD2 agrees at 12 bases. The CDR3 length is 14 residues. Germline V gene lookup returns CDR1 ENHRY and CDR2 SYGVKD. Trimming at V came to 8 bases and at J to 7 bases, leaving 6 bases not matched to a gene. The DNA for the CDR3 is TGTGCCATCGGAGAACTAGCGGGAGGCAACATTCAGTACTTC. This sequence encodes CAIGELAGGNIQYF.

CDR3 bases: TGTGCCAGCAGCTTAGGGGACAGGGTTTACGGTCAGCCCCAGCATTTT. Its protein is CASSLGDRVYGQPQHF. The chain couples TRBV11-2 to TRBJ1-5; 9 nucleotides line up with TRBD1. This CDR3 has 16 residues. From germline, CDR1 is SGHAT and CDR2 FQNNGV. Trimming took 1 base from V and 6 from J; bases not matched to a gene: 7. Full variable domain (missing parts from reference TRBV11-2 and TRBJ1-5): EAGVAQSPRYKIIEKRQSVAFWCNPISGHATLYWYQQILGQGPKLLIQFQNNGVVDDSQLPKDRFSAERLKGVDSTLKIQPAKLEDSAVYLCASSLGDRVYGQPQHFGDGTRLSIL.

The genes are TRBV28 and TRBJ2-7, with D possibly being TRBD2 (6 bases). This CDR3 has 15 amino acids. The V end lost 7 bases, the J end lost 3 bases, and 19 bases lay between the germline ends. Germline-derived CDR1 and CDR2 are MDHEN and SYDVKM. For the CDR3, the DNA is TGTGCCAGCAACACGTTCGTCACCGGGGGCTACGAGCAGTACTTC. It encodes CASNTFVTGGYEQYF.

This chain connects TRBV19 to TRBJ2-7, with D unclear. CDR3 length: 12 residues. Germline V gives CDR1 LNHDA, CDR2 SQIVND (reference sequence). Trimming shortened V by 3 bases and J by 5 bases, and 8 bases separated the two germline ends. CDR3: CASSIGQNEQYF. As DNA, the CDR3 is TGTGCCAGTAGTATTGGGCAGAACGAGCAGTACTTC.

This clone was counted a few times. The chain has TRBV5-5 and TRBJ2-1; 8 bases are a match to TRBD1. Germline V lookup: CDR1 SGHKS, CDR2 YYEKEE (reference sequence). V trimming: 3 bases; J trimming: 0 bases; junction bases outside the gene matches: 2. The CDR3 is made up of 15 amino acids. The CDR3 loop is CASSYRGSSYNEQFF. The CDR3 nucleotides read TGTGCCAGCAGCTACAGGGGGAGCTCCTACAATGAGCAGTTCTTC. The full variable domain, its missing parts supplied by reference TRBV5-5 and TRBJ2-1, is DAGVTQSPTHLIKTRGQQVTLRCSPISGHKSVSWYQQVLGQGPQFIFQYYEKEERGRGNFPDRFSARQFPNYSSELNVNALLLGDSALYLCASSYRGSSYNEQFFGPGTRLTVL.

This chain connects TRBV6-2 or TRBV6-3 to TRBJ2-7; D possibly corresponds to TRBD2 (5 bases). CDR1 and CDR2 (germline): MNHEY, SVGEGT. Trimming removed 3 bases at V and 3 bases at J, with 12 bases between. The CDR3 has 14 residues. For the CDR3, the DNA is TGTGCCAGCAGTTATTTCGGGATCCTCTACGAGCAGTACTTC. Protein: CASSYFGILYEQYF.

This sequence joins TRBV6-5 and TRBJ2-1, with 11 bases aligning to TRBD1. The CDR3 loop spans 12 amino acids. Losses at the gene ends were 8 bases for V and 6 bases for J; bases not matched to a gene: 0. Per germline, CDR1 MNHEY and CDR2 SVGAGI. The CDR3 DNA sequence: TGTGCCAGCGGGACAGGGGGCAATGAGCAGTTCTTC. Amino acid sequence: CASGTGGNEQFF.

V gene TRBV14 combines with J gene TRBJ2-2, with TRBD2 matching over 7 bases. This CDR3 is 15 amino acids long. Germline CDR1 reads SGHDN; CDR2 reads FVKESK. With V trimmed by 4 bases and J by 4 bases, 6 bases remained unmatched. The CDR3: CASSLSGLGTGELFF. The CDR3 DNA follows: TGTGCCAGCAGCCTTAGCGGGCTGGGCACCGGGGAGCTGTTTTTT.